This is a list of T cell receptor beta chains from one sample in a study of blood T cell repertoires in COVID-19. Libraries were prepared by immunoSEQ multiplex PCR; TCRdb keeps only in-frame clonotypes and omits some of them. Among about 300,000 clones listed, nearly 90% were seen once. The specimen was PBMCs or T cells enriched from blood (not recorded which). Source of these receptors: a woman aged 50 to 60 who had been exposed to COVID-19. The CDR3 runs from the conserved cysteine through the conserved F or W. Each record gives: CDR3 DNA, CDR3 protein, clone size, V gene, J gene, D gene. D genes are given only for firm matches. Clone size is given for some rows only: seen once, a few or many times, or a class if the clone is expanded.

TGTGCCATCAGTGAGTCGCTAGGACAGGAGAACACTGAAGCTTTCTTT,CAISESLGQENTEAFF,-,TRBV10-3,TRBJ1-1,TRBD1
TGTGCCAGCCGGGGGTACCGGAACACCGGGGAGCTGTTTTTT,CASRGYRNTGELFF,-,TRBV2,TRBJ2-2,-
TGTGCCAGTAGTATACTAGCGGGGGACTCCTACAATGAGCAGTTCTTC,CASSILAGDSYNEQFF,-,TRBV19,TRBJ2-1,TRBD2
TGTGCCAGCATGTTGGCGGGGGGGCCTTACGAGCAGTACTTC,CASMLAGGPYEQYF,-,TRBV27,TRBJ2-7,TRBD2
TGTGCCACCTCGGCTAGCGGGGGTGGGGAGACCCAGTACTTC,CATSASGGGETQYF,-,TRBV6-5,TRBJ2-5,TRBD2
TGTGCCTGGAGCAATCAACAGGGATCGAAAGAAAAACTGTTTTTT,CAWSNQQGSKEKLFF,-,TRBV30,TRBJ1-4,-
TGTGCCAGCATCCCGAGCTCCTACGAGCAGTACTTC,CASIPSSYEQYF,-,TRBV27,TRBJ2-7,-
TGTGCCAGCCGTCAGGGGAATACGAACACCGGGGAGCTGTTTTTT,CASRQGNTNTGELFF,once,TRBV7-9,TRBJ2-2,-
TGTGCCAGCAGTTACTCACCAGGGGGGAACACTGAAGCTTTCTTT,CASSYSPGGNTEAFF,-,TRBV6-5,TRBJ1-1,TRBD1
TGTGCCAGCAGTCGACAGTTAAATCAGCCCCAGCATTTT,CASSRQLNQPQHF,-,TRBV28,TRBJ1-5,-
TGCAGTGCTAGAGATACTCGGGAGCAGTACTTC,CSARDTREQYF,few,TRBV20-1,TRBJ2-7,-
TGTGCCAGCAGTCCCCCCAGAGGAAACACCATATATTTT,CASSPPRGNTIYF,-,TRBV28,TRBJ1-3,-
TGTGCCAGCAGCCAGCTAGCTGGCTCGAACACCGGGGAGCTGTTTTTT,CASSQLAGSNTGELFF,-,TRBV5-5,TRBJ2-2,-
TGTGCCAGCAGTCCCACAGGATACAATGAGCAGTTCTTC,CASSPTGYNEQFF,once,TRBV6-2/TRBV6-3,TRBJ2-1,-
TGTGCCAGCATCTCGGGACAACACTCTGGAAACACCATATATTTT,CASISGQHSGNTIYF,-,TRBV28,TRBJ1-3,-